This TCR beta chain appears in the sequencing data of a study of blood T cell repertoires in COVID-19. At the level of the study: Whether acute or convalescent, the COVID-19 samples came from the United States, Italy and Spain. The cDNA or gDNA used as material had been derived from T cells, B-cell-depleted T cells, or PBMCs.

Authors' analysis steps: Amplification of reference gene primers was used by the study to estimate nucleated cell counts. Here immunoSEQ multiplex PCR was the method, and the copy in TCRdb shows in-frame clones only, minus some. The V and J calls and clone size were taken over from that table, and D and trimming were inferred from the DNA. The sample has about 91,000 clones; roughly 91% are singletons. V shed 3 bases, J shed 3 bases, and the junction held 5 bases outside the gene matches. This CDR3 contains 15 residues. CDR1 and CDR2 (germline): SGHTA, FQGNSA. This receptor was obtained from a woman older than 75 with active COVID-19. Sequences were obtained from peripheral blood. The chain carries TRBV7-2 and TRBJ2-7; TRBD2 matches at 10 bases. CDR3 nucleotides: TGTGCCAGCAGCTTCCTGACTAGCGGGCTCTACGAGCAGTACTTC. It yields the protein CASSFLTSGLYEQYF.